This TCR beta chain came from a study of blood T cell repertoires in COVID-19. The ends were cut back, 2 bases at V and 7 bases at J, with 15 bases in the middle. The CDR3 is 14 residues long. Germline V CDR1 and CDR2: MNHEY, SMNVEV (reference sequence). Repertoires were generated with immunoSEQ multiplex PCR, while TCRdb's copy carries only in-frame clones and drops some. The sample lists over 100,000 clones, 85% to 90% seen once, with 4.5% to 6% in the top ten. Sequenced input: peripheral blood. This TCR was recovered from a human donor in a cohort sampled during active COVID-19. J is TRBJ2-7 and V is TRBV27; possible D gene TRBD1, 6 bases. The CDR3, as DNA: TGTGCCAGCAGTTTACTACCAGGGGTGAGGGAGCAGTACTTC. This gives the protein CASSLLPGVREQYF.